This entry concerns a single T cell receptor beta chain. Here immunoSEQ multiplex PCR was the method, and the copy in TCRdb shows in-frame clones only, minus some. The table shows about 82,000 clones, with about 90% occurring only once. The CDR3 has 15 amino acids. Germline-derived CDR1 and CDR2 are SNHLY and FYNNEI. Unmatched junction bases numbered 7, after V lost 5 bases and J lost 4 bases. The sample comes from a study of technical replicates of blood from a few donors. This sequence was found in a human donor in good health. V usage is TRBV2 and J usage is TRBJ1-5; 8 bases are a match to TRBD1. Sequencing was performed on T cells isolated from PBMCs. The CDR3 spells CASSITGTGNQPQHF. The CDR3 nucleotides read TGTGCCAGCAGTATTACCGGGACAGGTAATCAGCCCCAGCATTTT.